This T cell receptor (beta chain) comes out of a study of OX40 agonist ivuxolimab in advanced cancers. Concerning the study at large: Ivuxolimab was a fully human IgG2 agonistic monoclonal antibody targeting the costimulatory receptor OX40 (CD134). The purpose of peripheral TCRbeta sequencing was to test whether ivuxolimab changed TCR sequence diversity and led to clonal T-cell expansion. Intravenous ivuxolimab was administered to patients every 2 weeks at six dose levels: 0.01, 0.1, 0.3, 1.5, 3 and 10 mg/kg. The paper reports the monotherapy dose-escalation portion (N of about 52 patients) of the phase I ivuxolimab trial. A male proportion of roughly 80% and a mean age of roughly 58 years, ranging from about 20 to 85, were recorded for the dose-escalation cohort. Patients were allowed to have had prior anti-PD-1, anti-PD-L1 or anti-CTLA-4 therapy, and about 40% of the dose-escalation patients had been treated with checkpoint inhibitors. Of the 50 to 55 dose-escalation patients, hepatocellular carcinoma was present in about 20, melanoma in approximately 15, renal cell carcinoma in 9 and head and neck cancer in 9. Partial responses were achieved by three dose-escalation patients, of whom one had hepatocellular carcinoma and two had cutaneous melanoma. What the study reported, not specific to this receptor: In the 0.1-3.0 mg/kg groups, partial responders had among the lowest normalized peripheral clonal expansion, particularly in CD8+ T cells. After ivuxolimab, CD8+ T cells had more expanded clones than CD4+ T cells on average. At doses from 0.1 to 3.0 mg/kg, clonal expansion was seen in both CD4+ and CD8+ blood T cells between baseline and week 6. Antigen specificity was not determined for the clonally expanded peripheral T cells. Low levels of normalized T-cell clonal expansion were also shown by some nonresponding patients.

CDR3 length: 15 amino acids, cysteine to phenylalanine. Only the CDR3 part of the read is kept: 45 bases, read in frame from the first base. This clone turned up a few times. Which antigen it targets is not known. No much larger clone exists at a distance of one base, and base qualities are not known. The trial excluded patients who had a history of autoimmune disease or who were on systemic immunosuppression. Peripheral blood for TCR sequencing was collected from all dose cohorts at baseline, on cycle 4 day 1, and on cycle 7 day 1. The samples were taken from a phase I, first-in-human, multicenter, open-label dose-escalation trial of ivuxolimab. Adults with locally advanced or metastatic melanoma, renal cell, hepatocellular, or head and neck squamous cell carcinoma were enrolled in the trial. CD4+ and CD8+ T cells were sorted separately from peripheral blood before TCR sequencing. For sequencing of the TCRbeta CDR3 region, genomic DNA was extracted from the sorted cells. TCRbeta CDR3 regions were sequenced using the immunoSEQ Assay. As stored in TCRdb, this immuneACCESS dataset retains in-frame rearrangements with V and J assigned. A fraction of the clones does not appear; measured against another copy, unresolved V genes explain less than half of the discrepancy, and the remainder lacks a known reason. Counted in this sample were more than 80,000 clones; around 85% of them appeared once. The top ten constitute less than 1.5% of the sample.

The sequence joins TRBV21-1 to TRBJ2-6; the table gives TRBD1 as D, unverified against the DNA. TRBV21-1 represents a pseudogene. The sample consisted of CD4+ or CD8+ T cells sorted from blood, taken in a trial of the OX40 agonist ivuxolimab. This TCR was sampled from an adult with an advanced solid tumor such as melanoma, head and neck, liver or kidney cancer. The nucleotide sequence is given as TGTGCCAGCAATCAGGGGCGAACTGGGGCCAACGTCCTGACTTTC. It is translated as CASNQGRTGANVLTF.